The sequence of this T cell receptor beta chain was determined in a study of early T cells in non-severe SARS-CoV-2 infection. The wider study: Unsorted whole-blood RNA was sequenced in bulk, leaving chains unpaired. Study results and limitations: Comparison of clonotypes with VDJdb favored anti-spike CD8 responses while missing private and CD4 specificities.

Individual cDNA molecules received unique molecular identifiers. TCRdb called the 5' RACE reads again in MiXCR, with one record for every CDR3 protein. The data show 15,000 to 20,000 distinct CDR3 sequences, with roughly 6% seen just once and approximately 6.5% held by the top ten. The CDR3 length is 15 residues. Trimming pared 0 bases from V and 9 bases from J, leaving 12 bases between. Germline V gene lookup returns CDR1 SGHAT and CDR2 FQNNGV. This clonotype was counted between two and nine times. Its cognate antigen is unknown. The genes are TRBV11-2 and TRBJ1-6; no definite D call. The sample consisted of whole blood. This clonotype originated in an adult who was a healthcare worker with PCR-confirmed SARS-CoV-2 infection or an uninfected control (not recorded which). The CDR3 loop reads CASSLDANPISPLHF. Written as DNA, the CDR3 is TGTGCCAGCAGCTTAGACGCAAACCCCATTTCACCCCTCCACTTT.